Listed below are T cell receptor beta chains from one sample, sequenced in a study of vaccination and CD4 T cells after COVID-19. These TCRs are of unknown antigen specificity. A single record per CDR3 protein comes from TCRdb applying MiXCR to the PCR reads. In the table there are 4,000 to 4,500 distinct CDR3 sequences, more than 20% of which are singletons. Sequencing was carried out using CD4+ T cells from blood, cultured in vitro. Receptors originate from a human donor who had recovered from COVID-19. CDR3s include the opening cysteine and the closing phenylalanine or tryptophan. D genes are given only for firm matches. Clone size is not always given. Where it is, it says once, few, many or a class for expanded clones.

-	-	TRBJ1-2	TRBV12-3/TRBV12-4	CASSLRVRYGYTF	TGTGCCAGCAGTTTGAGGGTTAGGTATGGCTACACCTTC
few	-	TRBJ2-2	TRBV7-8	CASTPVGAGRPGELFF	TGTGCCAGCACTCCAGTGGGGGCAGGTAGACCCGGGGAGCTGTTTTTT
-	TRBD2	TRBJ2-1	TRBV2	CASSQPSSGGGWYNEQFF	TGTGCCAGCAGCCAACCTTCTAGCGGCGGAGGGTGGTACAATGAGCAGTTCTTC
-	-	TRBJ1-1	TRBV29-1	CSAYRDMDTEAFF	TGCAGCGCCTACAGGGATATGGACACTGAAGCTTTCTTT
few	-	TRBJ1-2	TRBV29-1	CSVRNGGNDYGYTF	TGCAGCGTTCGGAACGGGGGGAATGACTATGGCTACACCTTC
few	-	TRBJ1-3	TRBV6-1	CASSEGPGGNTIYF	TGTGCCAGCAGTGAGGGGCCTGGGGGAAACACCATATATTTT
medium-sized	-	TRBJ1-1	TRBV20-1	CSARVGGRTEAFF	TGCAGTGCTAGAGTTGGGGGGCGCACTGAAGCTTTCTTT
-	TRBD2	TRBJ2-2	TRBV20-1	CSAPSSGGAGGELFF	TGCAGTGCCCCGTCTAGCGGGGGGGCGGGCGGGGAGCTGTTTTTT
few	-	TRBJ2-5	TRBV6-1	CASSASGRETQYF	TGTGCCAGCAGCGCCTCGGGGAGAGAGACCCAGTACTTC
medium-sized	TRBD1	TRBJ2-7	TRBV11-2	CASSLQTGNYEQYF	TGTGCCAGCAGCCTCCAGACAGGGAACTACGAGCAGTACTTC
few	TRBD1	TRBJ2-3	TRBV12-3/TRBV12-4	CASRDRGRADTQYF	TGTGCCAGCCGGGACAGGGGTCGAGCAGATACGCAGTATTTT
-	-	TRBJ2-5	TRBV12-3/TRBV12-4	CASSFDRTQYF	TGTGCCAGCAGTTTCGATCGGACCCAGTACTTC
-	TRBD1	TRBJ1-1	TRBV29-1	CSVRQGAGEAFF	TGCAGCGTCAGACAGGGGGCGGGTGAAGCTTTCTTT
medium-sized	-	TRBJ1-6	TRBV7-2	CASRADRAYSPLHF	TGTGCCAGCAGGGCGGACCGGGCGTATTCACCCCTCCACTTT
few	-	TRBJ2-3	TRBV7-8	CASSLGLGDTQYF	TGTGCCAGCAGCCTCGGCTTAGGAGATACGCAGTATTTT
-	-	TRBJ2-7	TRBV7-2	CASSLKGTNLYEQYF	TGTGCCAGCAGCTTGAAAGGGACGAACCTCTACGAGCAGTACTTC
few	TRBD1	TRBJ1-1	TRBV3-1	CASSHLDRAEAFF	TGTGCCAGCAGCCACCTGGACAGGGCTGAAGCTTTCTTT
-	-	TRBJ2-5	TRBV2	CASSEAWQVETQYF	TGTGCCAGCAGTGAAGCGTGGCAGGTGGAGACCCAGTACTTC
medium-sized	TRBD1	TRBJ1-4	TRBV2	CASSTQGSDEKLFF	TGTGCCAGCAGTACACAGGGGTCCGATGAAAAACTGTTTTTT
large	-	TRBJ1-4	TRBV24-1	CATNMSVRTANEKLFF	TGTGCCACCAACATGTCCGTACGGACAGCGAATGAAAAACTGTTTTTT
-	TRBD1	TRBJ1-3	TRBV12-5	CASGLGTGLFSGNTIYF	TGTGCTAGTGGTTTAGGGACAGGGCTATTCTCTGGAAACACCATATATTTT
few	TRBD1	TRBJ2-5	TRBV30	CAWGQGNRQETQYF	TGTGCCTGGGGACAGGGGAATAGACAAGAGACCCAGTACTTC
-	-	TRBJ2-5	TRBV19	CATNPRGSTETQYF	TGTGCCACTAACCCTAGAGGGTCGACAGAGACCCAGTACTTC
few	-	TRBJ2-4	TRBV20-1	CSARGQLAKNIQYF	TGCAGTGCTAGAGGGCAATTAGCCAAAAACATTCAGTACTTC
few	TRBD1	TRBJ1-6	TRBV18	CASSPEGQGRSSPLHF	TGTGCCAGCTCACCAGAAGGACAGGGGAGAAGTTCACCCCTCCACTTT
-	TRBD1	TRBJ2-6	TRBV5-5	CASSLAPTGAGGANVLTF	TGTGCCAGCAGCTTGGCGCCGACAGGGGCGGGGGGGGCCAACGTCCTGACTTTC
once	-	TRBJ2-2	TRBV4-1	CASSQREGANTGELFF	TGCGCCAGCAGCCAACGAGAGGGGGCGAACACCGGGGAGCTGTTTTTT
-	TRBD1	TRBJ1-1	TRBV5-1	CASSLRTGGDEAFF	TGCGCCAGCAGCCTCAGGACAGGGGGGGATGAAGCTTTCTTT
-	-	TRBJ2-3	TRBV6-4	CASSERGGTDTQYF	TGTGCCAGCAGTGAGAGAGGGGGCACAGATACGCAGTATTTT
-	-	TRBJ2-7	TRBV5-4	CASSWRGGGEQYF	TGTGCCAGCAGCTGGCGGGGTGGAGGGGAGCAGTACTTC
few	-	TRBJ1-6	TRBV2	CASSLGGTSVGSPLHF	TGTGCCAGCAGCCTAGGGGGGACATCGGTTGGTTCACCCCTCCACTTT
few	TRBD1	TRBJ1-3	TRBV7-2	CAAASGGSSSGNTIYF	TGTGCTGCCGCTTCAGGGGGTTCTAGCTCTGGAAACACCATATATTTT
few	-	TRBJ1-3	TRBV11-2	CASSRGNTIYF	TGTGCCAGCAGCCGGGGAAACACCATATATTTT
-	-	TRBJ2-5	TRBV5-5	CASSLIYQETQYF	TGTGCCAGCAGCTTGATATACCAAGAGACCCAGTACTTC
-	-	TRBJ2-2	TRBV20-1	CSARGPGWVLESGELFF	TGCAGTGCTAGAGGTCCGGGTTGGGTTCTTGAGTCCGGGGAGCTGTTTTTT
large	-	TRBJ1-1	TRBV20-1	CSAREPRGGNTEAFF	TGCAGTGCTAGAGAACCAAGGGGAGGGAACACTGAAGCTTTCTTT
few	TRBD2	TRBJ2-7	TRBV20-1	CSASSASGGSYEQYF	TGCAGTGCTAGTTCGGCTAGCGGGGGTTCCTACGAGCAGTACTTC
-	-	TRBJ1-4	TRBV19	CASSPGRQPNEKLFF	TGTGCCAGTAGCCCGGGGAGGCAGCCGAATGAAAAACTGTTTTTT
medium-sized	-	TRBJ1-1	TRBV20-1	CSARVGGGAFF	TGCAGTGCTAGAGTGGGGGGGGGAGCTTTCTTT
medium-sized	-	TRBJ1-1	TRBV6-5	CASSFAGTEAFF	TGTGCCAGCAGTTTCGCAGGCACTGAAGCTTTCTTT
-	-	TRBJ1-5	TRBV6-2/TRBV6-3	CASSYRGHDQPQHF	TGTGCCAGCAGTTACAGGGGACACGACCAGCCCCAGCATTTT
few	TRBD1	TRBJ2-2	TRBV5-1	CASRLGTGSNTGELFF	TGCGCCAGCAGACTCGGGACAGGGTCGAACACCGGGGAGCTGTTTTTT
-	-	TRBJ2-1	TRBV2	CASRSRTYNEQFF	TGTGCCAGCAGGAGTAGGACCTACAATGAGCAGTTCTTC
few	-	TRBJ1-2	TRBV10-1	CASSVKPTGGYTF	TGCGCCAGCAGTGTTAAGCCCACGGGCGGCTACACCTTC
medium-sized	-	TRBJ2-2	TRBV6-1	CASSVGLLSTGELFF	TGTGCCAGCAGTGTCGGCCTGCTTTCTACCGGGGAGCTGTTTTTT
medium-sized	-	TRBJ1-2	TRBV27	CASSLRTPTGSHGYTF	TGTGCCAGCAGTTTACGAACCCCGACCGGGAGTCATGGCTACACCTTC
few	-	TRBJ2-2	TRBV6-1	CATARGTGELFF	TGTGCCACCGCCAGGGGCACCGGGGAGCTGTTTTTT
large	-	TRBJ1-1	TRBV29-1	CSVGGYGGEAFF	TGCAGCGTTGGAGGTTATGGGGGTGAAGCTTTCTTT
-	-	TRBJ2-5	TRBV2	CARQTQETQYF	TGTGCCAGACAGACGCAAGAGACCCAGTACTTC
-	TRBD2	TRBJ2-3	TRBV12-3/TRBV12-4	CASSLSGGSLTDTQYF	TGTGCCAGCAGCCTTAGCGGGGGGTCCCTCACAGATACGCAGTATTTT
-	TRBD1	TRBJ2-5	TRBV18	CASSLKQGMGQETQYF	TGTGCCAGCTCACTTAAACAGGGGATGGGCCAAGAGACCCAGTACTTC
medium-sized	-	TRBJ2-4	TRBV5-1	CASSLPGIIQYF	TGCGCCAGCAGTCTTCCAGGGATCATTCAGTACTTC
medium-sized	TRBD2	TRBJ2-2	TRBV6-1	CASSPGLAGTGELFF	TGTGCCAGCAGTCCGGGACTAGCGGGTACCGGGGAGCTGTTTTTT
-	TRBD2	TRBJ2-3	TRBV30	CAWSVGLAGAQGTQYF	TGTGCCTGGAGTGTAGGACTAGCGGGGGCCCAGGGTACGCAGTATTTT
large	TRBD1	TRBJ1-1	TRBV19	CASHWAGGRDTEAFF	TGTGCCAGCCACTGGGCAGGGGGTAGGGACACTGAAGCTTTCTTT